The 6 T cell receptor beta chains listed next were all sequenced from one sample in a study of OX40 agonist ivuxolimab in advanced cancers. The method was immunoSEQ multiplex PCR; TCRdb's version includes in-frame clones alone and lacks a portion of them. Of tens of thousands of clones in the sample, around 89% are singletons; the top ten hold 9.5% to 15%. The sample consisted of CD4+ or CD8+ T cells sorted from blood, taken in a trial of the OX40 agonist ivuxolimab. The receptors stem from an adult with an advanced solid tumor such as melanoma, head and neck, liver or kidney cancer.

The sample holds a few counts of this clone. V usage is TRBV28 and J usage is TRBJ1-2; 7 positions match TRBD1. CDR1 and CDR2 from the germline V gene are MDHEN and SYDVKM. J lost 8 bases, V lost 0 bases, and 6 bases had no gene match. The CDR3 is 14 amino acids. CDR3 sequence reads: CASSLWTGNSGYTF. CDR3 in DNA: TGTGCCAGCAGTTTATGGACAGGGAATTCGGGCTACACCTTC.

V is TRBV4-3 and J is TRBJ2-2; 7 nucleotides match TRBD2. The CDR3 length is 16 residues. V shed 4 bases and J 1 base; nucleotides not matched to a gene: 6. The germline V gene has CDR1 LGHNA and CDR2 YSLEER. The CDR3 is CASSRRLAGNTGELFF. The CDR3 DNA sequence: TGCGCCAGCAGCCGACGACTAGCCGGGAACACCGGGGAGCTGTTTTTT.

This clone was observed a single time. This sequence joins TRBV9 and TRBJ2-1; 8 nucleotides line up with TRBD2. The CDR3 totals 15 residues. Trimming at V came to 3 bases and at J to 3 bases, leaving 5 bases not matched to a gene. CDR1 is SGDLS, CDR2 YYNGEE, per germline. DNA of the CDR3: TGTGCCAGCAGCGAGGGCGGGACTAGCTACAATGAGCAGTTCTTC. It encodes CASSEGGTSYNEQFF.

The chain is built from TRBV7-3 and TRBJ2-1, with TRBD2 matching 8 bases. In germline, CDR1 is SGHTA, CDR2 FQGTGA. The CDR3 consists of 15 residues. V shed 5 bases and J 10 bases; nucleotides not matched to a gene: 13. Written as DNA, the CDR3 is TGTGCCAGCAGCCCTATAGCGGGGCCCCTCGGGGAGCAGTTCTTC. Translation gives CASSPIAGPLGEQFF.

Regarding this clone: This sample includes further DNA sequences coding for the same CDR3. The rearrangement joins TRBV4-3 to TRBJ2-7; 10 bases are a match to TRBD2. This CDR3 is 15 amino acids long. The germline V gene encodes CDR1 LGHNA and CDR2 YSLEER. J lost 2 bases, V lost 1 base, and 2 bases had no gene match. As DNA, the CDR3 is TGCGCCAGCAGCCAAGGACTAGCGGGCGCCTACGAGCAGTACTTC. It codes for CASSQGLAGAYEQYF.

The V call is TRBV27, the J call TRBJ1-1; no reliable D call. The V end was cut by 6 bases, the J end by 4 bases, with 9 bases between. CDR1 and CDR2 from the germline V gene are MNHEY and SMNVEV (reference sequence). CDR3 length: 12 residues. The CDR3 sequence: CASRSWGTEAFF. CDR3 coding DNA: TGTGCCAGCAGGTCGTGGGGCACTGAAGCTTTCTTT.